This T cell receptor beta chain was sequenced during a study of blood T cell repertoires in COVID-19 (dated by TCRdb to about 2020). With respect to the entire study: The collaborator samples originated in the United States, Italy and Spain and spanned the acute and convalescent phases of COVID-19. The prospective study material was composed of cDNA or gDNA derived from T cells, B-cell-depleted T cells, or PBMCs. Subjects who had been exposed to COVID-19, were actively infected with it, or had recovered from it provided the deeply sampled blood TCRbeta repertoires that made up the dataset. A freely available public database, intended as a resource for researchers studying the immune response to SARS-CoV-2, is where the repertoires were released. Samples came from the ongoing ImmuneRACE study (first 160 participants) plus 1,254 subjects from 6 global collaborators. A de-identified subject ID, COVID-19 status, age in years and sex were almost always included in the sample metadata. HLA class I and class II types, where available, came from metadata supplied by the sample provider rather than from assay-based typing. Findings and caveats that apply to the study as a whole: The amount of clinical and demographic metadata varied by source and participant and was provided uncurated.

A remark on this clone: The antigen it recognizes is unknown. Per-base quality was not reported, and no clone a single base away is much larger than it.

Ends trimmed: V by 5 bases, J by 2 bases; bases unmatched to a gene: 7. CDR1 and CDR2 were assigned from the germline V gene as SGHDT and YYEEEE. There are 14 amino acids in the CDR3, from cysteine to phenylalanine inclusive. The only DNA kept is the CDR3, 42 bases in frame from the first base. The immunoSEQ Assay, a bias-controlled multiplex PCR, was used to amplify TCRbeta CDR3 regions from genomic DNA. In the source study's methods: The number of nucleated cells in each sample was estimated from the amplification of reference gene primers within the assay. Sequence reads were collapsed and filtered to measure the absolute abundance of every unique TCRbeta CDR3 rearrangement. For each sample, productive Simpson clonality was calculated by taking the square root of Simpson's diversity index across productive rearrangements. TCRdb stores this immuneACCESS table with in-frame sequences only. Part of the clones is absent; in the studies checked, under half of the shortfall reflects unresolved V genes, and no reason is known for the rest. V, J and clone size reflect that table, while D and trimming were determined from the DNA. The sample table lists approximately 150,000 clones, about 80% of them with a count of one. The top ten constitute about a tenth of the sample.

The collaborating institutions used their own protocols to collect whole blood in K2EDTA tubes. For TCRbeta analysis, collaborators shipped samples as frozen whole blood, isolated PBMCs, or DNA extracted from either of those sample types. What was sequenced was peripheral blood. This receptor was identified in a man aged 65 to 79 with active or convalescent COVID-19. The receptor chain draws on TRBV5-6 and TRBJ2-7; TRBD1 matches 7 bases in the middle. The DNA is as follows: TGTGCCAGCAGAGATGGGACAGTCACCTACGAGCAGTACTTC. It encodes CASRDGTVTYEQYF.